This T cell receptor beta chain derives from a study of T cells in Graves' hyperthyroidism and ophthalmopathy. At the level of the study: Peripheral blood collection took place at initial diagnosis, before any treatment. The study's findings and limits: Most thyroid clonotypes with frequency above 0.001 were detected in blood.

This clonotype was observed at least ten times. The antigen is undetermined. Researchers took RNA transcripts and amplified the TCR beta CDR3 regions from them. The HTBI set primed first-round TCR CDR3 RT-PCR. TCRdb used MiXCR to reprocess the multiplex PCR reads, holding one entry per CDR3 protein. The table records hundreds of thousands of distinct CDR3 sequences, roughly 19% of them present only once. Source material: blood. The receptor's source is a man in his forties or fifties with Graves' ophthalmopathy.

CDR3 residues: CASSPSLRQQETQYF. The CDR3 DNA reads TGTGCCAGCAGTCCCTCTCTTAGACAGCAAGAGACCCAGTACTTC. This sequence joins TRBV28 and TRBJ2-5; D perhaps matches TRBD1 (5 bases). V was trimmed by 5 bases and J by 2 bases, leaving 15 bases between them. The CDR3 has 15 residues. Germline-derived CDR1 and CDR2 are MDHEN and SYDVKM. The entire variable domain, with the rest obtained from reference TRBV28 and TRBJ2-5, is as follows: DVKVTQSSRYLVKRTGEKVFLECVQDMDHENMFWYRQDPGLGLRLIYFSYDVKMKEKGDIPEGYSVSREKKERFSLILESASTNQTSMYLCASSPSLRQQETQYFGPGTRLLVL.